These T cell receptor beta chains were read from a single sample in a study of shared clonotypes between healthy human individuals. Assay used: immunoSEQ multiplex PCR; TCRdb lists only in-frame clones, some missing. The sample has some 1.5 million clones, roughly 97% seen once; the top ten hold roughly 1.2%. Sample: naive CD4+ T cells sorted from blood. The receptor set was obtained from a man aged 25 to 40 in good health. CDR3s include the opening cysteine and the closing phenylalanine or tryptophan. Each record gives: clone size, V gene, J gene, CDR3 protein. Expanded clones are given a class, and other clones once, few, many or no size at all.

abundance: -
v_gene: TRBV5-4
j_gene: TRBJ2-3
CDR3aa: CASSSNLAESTDTQYF

abundance: -
v_gene: TRBV28
j_gene: TRBJ1-5
CDR3aa: CASRVRGVRNQPQHF

abundance: -
v_gene: TRBV28
j_gene: TRBJ1-2
CDR3aa: CASSFLLGQGVLRGYTF

abundance: -
v_gene: TRBV7-2
j_gene: TRBJ1-1
CDR3aa: CASSLGTVRAFF

abundance: -
v_gene: TRBV7-3
j_gene: TRBJ2-1
CDR3aa: CASSPDSSSYNEQFF

abundance: -
v_gene: TRBV7-9
j_gene: TRBJ1-2
CDR3aa: CASTRDSIYGYTF

abundance: -
v_gene: TRBV5-1
j_gene: TRBJ2-7
CDR3aa: CASRAGTGPSYEQYF

abundance: -
v_gene: TRBV5-1
j_gene: TRBJ2-3
CDR3aa: CASSLAGSTDTQYF

abundance: -
v_gene: TRBV2
j_gene: TRBJ1-1
CDR3aa: CASRGMAAIGTEAFF

abundance: -
v_gene: TRBV2
j_gene: TRBJ1-1
CDR3aa: CASSDRGTEAFF

abundance: -
v_gene: TRBV11-2
j_gene: TRBJ2-7
CDR3aa: CASRTTGPSSYEQYF

abundance: -
v_gene: TRBV28
j_gene: TRBJ2-2
CDR3aa: CASRIRANTGELFF

abundance: -
v_gene: TRBV28
j_gene: TRBJ2-3
CDR3aa: CASSLPSTDTQYF

abundance: once
v_gene: TRBV18
j_gene: TRBJ1-5
CDR3aa: CASSRDTVDNQPQHF

abundance: -
v_gene: TRBV7-8
j_gene: TRBJ2-2
CDR3aa: CASSFLRVTFPGELFF

abundance: -
v_gene: TRBV19
j_gene: TRBJ1-1
CDR3aa: CASSIGTGTEAFF

abundance: -
v_gene: TRBV7-8
j_gene: TRBJ1-4
CDR3aa: CASSSVGWEEKLFF

abundance: -
v_gene: TRBV4-1
j_gene: TRBJ2-2
CDR3aa: CASSQALLRESTGELFF

abundance: -
v_gene: TRBV28
j_gene: TRBJ1-1
CDR3aa: CASSFAAGVTEAFF

abundance: -
v_gene: TRBV18
j_gene: TRBJ2-1
CDR3aa: CAGSASAFSYNEQFF

abundance: -
v_gene: TRBV5-8
j_gene: TRBJ1-5
CDR3aa: CASSLRRNSNQPQHF

abundance: -
v_gene: TRBV28
j_gene: TRBJ1-1
CDR3aa: CASRSPLNTEAFF

abundance: -
v_gene: TRBV2
j_gene: TRBJ2-1
CDR3aa: CASSEISEQFF

abundance: -
v_gene: TRBV9
j_gene: TRBJ1-1
CDR3aa: CASSVVQGNTEAFF

abundance: -
v_gene: TRBV6-5
j_gene: TRBJ2-5
CDR3aa: CASSYGTRSETQYF

abundance: once
v_gene: TRBV4-3
j_gene: TRBJ2-1
CDR3aa: CASSQLTGTGYNEQFF

abundance: -
v_gene: TRBV18
j_gene: TRBJ1-3
CDR3aa: CASSPLPGQERNTIYF

abundance: -
v_gene: TRBV4-2
j_gene: TRBJ2-3
CDR3aa: CASSPLDIGGTDTQYF

abundance: -
v_gene: TRBV18
j_gene: TRBJ1-5
CDR3aa: CASSELVSGAGQPQHF

abundance: -
v_gene: TRBV5-1
j_gene: TRBJ2-3
CDR3aa: CASSFGLAGDDTQYF

abundance: -
v_gene: TRBV11-3
j_gene: TRBJ2-3
CDR3aa: CASSLGGGTDTQYF

abundance: -
v_gene: TRBV5-1
j_gene: TRBJ2-7
CDR3aa: CASSRGDSSYEQYF

abundance: -
v_gene: TRBV7-8
j_gene: TRBJ2-1
CDR3aa: CASSPTSGTDNEQFF

abundance: -
v_gene: TRBV11-2
j_gene: TRBJ2-5
CDR3aa: CASSPGGTSGKETQYF

abundance: -
v_gene: TRBV30
j_gene: TRBJ1-2
CDR3aa: CAWSASTGGYGYTF

abundance: -
v_gene: TRBV5-1
j_gene: TRBJ1-1
CDR3aa: CASSTGQGGLGTEAFF

abundance: once
v_gene: TRBV27
j_gene: TRBJ1-3
CDR3aa: CASSFRVGPGNTIYF

abundance: -
v_gene: TRBV18
j_gene: TRBJ1-5
CDR3aa: CASSEGGVNQPQHF

abundance: -
v_gene: TRBV7-9
j_gene: TRBJ2-5
CDR3aa: CASSPLVGPGTQYF

abundance: -
v_gene: TRBV6-5
j_gene: TRBJ1-2
CDR3aa: CASRSVGGLYGYTF

abundance: -
v_gene: TRBV5-5
j_gene: TRBJ1-1
CDR3aa: CATASNMNTEAFF

abundance: -
v_gene: TRBV7-9
j_gene: TRBJ2-7
CDR3aa: CASSPGTRFYEQYF

abundance: once
v_gene: TRBV18
j_gene: TRBJ1-3
CDR3aa: CASSTRQGITGNTIYF

abundance: -
v_gene: TRBV5-1
j_gene: TRBJ2-7
CDR3aa: CASSYGGQGPYEQYF

abundance: -
v_gene: TRBV7-8
j_gene: TRBJ2-1
CDR3aa: CASRLTRNRGNEQFF

abundance: -
v_gene: TRBV5-1
j_gene: TRBJ2-5
CDR3aa: CASGGAGGRETQYF

abundance: -
v_gene: TRBV11-2
j_gene: TRBJ1-2
CDR3aa: CASRPLGTGRSYGYTF

abundance: -
v_gene: TRBV7-9
j_gene: TRBJ2-1
CDR3aa: CASSRTRLDNEQFF

abundance: -
v_gene: TRBV2
j_gene: TRBJ2-5
CDR3aa: CASSAGTKETQYF

abundance: once
v_gene: TRBV5-5
j_gene: TRBJ2-2
CDR3aa: CASSLGVLNTGELFF

abundance: -
v_gene: TRBV7-9
j_gene: TRBJ2-5
CDR3aa: CASSLARTGLGTQYF

abundance: -
v_gene: TRBV28
j_gene: TRBJ2-7
CDR3aa: CASRTGTGTLYEQYF

abundance: -
v_gene: TRBV5-4
j_gene: TRBJ2-7
CDR3aa: CASSAGTVYEQYF

abundance: -
v_gene: TRBV6-5
j_gene: TRBJ2-2
CDR3aa: CASSYTGLHTGELFF

abundance: -
v_gene: TRBV7-3
j_gene: TRBJ2-7
CDR3aa: CASSLNSRGSTSGRCYEQYF